What follows are 2 T cell receptor beta chains derived from one specimen sequenced in a study of T cell responses to AZD1222 COVID-19 vaccine. The method was immunoSEQ multiplex PCR; TCRdb's version includes in-frame clones alone and lacks a portion of them. There are roughly 130,000 clones in the sample; 86% occur only once, and around 12% lies in the top ten. The source was peripheral blood, collected on day 0 of AZD1222 vaccination. These receptors all come from an adult in good health.

The V call is TRBV5-6, the J call TRBJ2-5, with D perhaps matching TRBD2 (6 bases). The germline V and J ends were trimmed by 7 bases and 1 base, with 11 bases remaining between them. Per the germline V gene, CDR1 is SGHDT and CDR2 is YYEEEE. The CDR3 has 13 amino acids. CDR3 coding DNA: TGTGCCAGCGGGACCGGGAGCCAAGAGACCCAGTACTTC. It encodes CASGTGSQETQYF.

V and J are TRBV10-3 and TRBJ2-6, with a possible D match to TRBD1 (6 bases). This CDR3 region has 14 residues. In germline, CDR1 is ENHRY, CDR2 SYGVKD. V gave up 10 bases and J gave up 4 bases, with 14 bases separating them. CDR3 residues: CATTGNSGANVLTF. The DNA of the CDR3 is TGTGCCACAACAGGGAATTCCGGGGCCAACGTCCTGACTTTC.